Listed here is a single T cell receptor (beta chain). Its specificity is unknown. Repertoires were generated with immunoSEQ multiplex PCR, while TCRdb's copy carries only in-frame clones and drops some. This sample yields about 78,000 clones, of which approximately 84% are seen a single time; 2.8% belongs to the top ten. Germline V gene lookup returns CDR1 SGHTA and CDR2 FQGNSA. The CDR3 sequence is 17 residues long. Trimming stripped 0 bases from V and 0 bases from J, with 9 bases between. The sample originates from a study of T cells in localized non-small cell lung cancer. Study-wide findings and caveats: Detection in adjacent lung was observed for a median around 59 of the top 100 tumor clones.

The source is a man aged 35-75 years with stage I lung adenocarcinoma. The rearrangement joins TRBV7-2 to TRBJ2-6; D gene unclear. Sequenced here: peripheral blood, sampled before any cancer treatment. CDR3 nucleotides: TGTGCCAGCAGCTTAGCCAGAGGTCTCTCTGGGGCCAACGTCCTGACTTTC. Translated: CASSLARGLSGANVLTF.